The clone carrying this TCR beta chain was observed a few times. Its cognate antigen is unknown. After removal of 3 bases from V and 0 bases from J, the junction contained 13 bases not matched to a gene. The germline CDR1 and CDR2 sequences are WNHNN and SYGVQD (reference sequence). CDR3 length equals 18 residues. These data come from a study of T cell responses to AZD1222 COVID-19 vaccine. General study findings and limits: Researchers report vaccine-associated CD4 TCRs spanning spike, with dominance at 160-218 and 743-854. Nearly half of spike-specific TCRs reportedly target unmutated variant regions. In a largely white British group with more females than males, clonal diversity was possibly underestimated.

The repertoire was sequenced with immunoSEQ multiplex PCR; TCRdb's copy has only in-frame clones and lacks some. Of over 150,000 clones in the sample, 88% are singletons; the top ten hold around 4.4%. Sequencing used peripheral blood, obtained 28 days after the second AZD1222 dose. The clonotype comes from an adult who received the AZD1222 COVID-19 vaccine. The chain employs TRBV10-1 and TRBJ2-5; 7 nucleotides align to TRBD2. In nucleotides, the CDR3 is TGCGCCAGCAGTGACCCCCGAGTGGCTAGCGGATACCAAGAGACCCAGTACTTC. Amino acids: CASSDPRVASGYQETQYF.